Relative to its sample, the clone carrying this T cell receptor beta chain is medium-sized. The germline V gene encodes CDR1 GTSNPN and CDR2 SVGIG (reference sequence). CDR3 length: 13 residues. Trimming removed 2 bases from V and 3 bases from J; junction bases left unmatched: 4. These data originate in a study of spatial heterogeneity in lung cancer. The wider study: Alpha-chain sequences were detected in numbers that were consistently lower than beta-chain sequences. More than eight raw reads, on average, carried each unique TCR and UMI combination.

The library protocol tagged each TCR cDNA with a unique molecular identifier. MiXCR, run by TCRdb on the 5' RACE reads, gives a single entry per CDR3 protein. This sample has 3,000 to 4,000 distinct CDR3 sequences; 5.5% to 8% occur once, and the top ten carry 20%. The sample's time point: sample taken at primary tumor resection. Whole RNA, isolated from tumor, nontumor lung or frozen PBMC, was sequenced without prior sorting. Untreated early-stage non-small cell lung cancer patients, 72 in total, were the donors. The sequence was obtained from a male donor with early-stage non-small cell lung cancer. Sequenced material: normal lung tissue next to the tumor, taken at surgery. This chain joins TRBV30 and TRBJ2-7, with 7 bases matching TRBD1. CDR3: CAWSLQGNYEQYF. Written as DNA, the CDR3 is TGTGCCTGGAGTTTACAGGGGAACTACGAGCAGTACTTC.